This record looks at one TCR beta chain sequence and its context. The data belong to a study of human T cells and chemical hapten exposure. TCRdb fed the RACE reads into MiXCR, producing one record per CDR3 protein. The sample has fewer than 150,000 distinct CDR3 sequences, 10% to 15% seen once. Time point defined: patch test 2, 6 weeks after DPC sensitization. The treatment denotes: therapeutic diphenylcyclopropenone sensitization with weekly scalp DPC. Trimming removed 6 bases from V and 7 bases from J; junction bases left unmatched: 12. The CDR3 sequence is 16 residues long. The specimen comprised whole blood, sampled in connection with sensitization to the hapten diphenylcyclopropenone (DPC). This TCR was sampled from a woman in her fifties or sixties with alopecia areata. Some clones in this sample may be carry-over from other donors' samples. This sequence joins TRBV12-3 or TRBV12-4 and TRBJ2-1; TRBD2 matches 10 bases. The CDR3: CASSRTRASGRNEQFF. The CDR3 DNA follows: TGTGCCAGCAGCCGAACCCGGGCTAGCGGGAGAAATGAGCAGTTCTTC.